The rows below give T cell receptor beta chains drawn from one sample of a study of blood T cell repertoires in COVID-19. Some clones are missing from TCRdb's copy, which holds only in-frame ones; the method was immunoSEQ multiplex PCR. The repertoire holds approximately 130,000 clones, with around 81% as singletons. The sequenced sample consisted of peripheral blood. The receptors stem from a human donor in a cohort sampled during active COVID-19. The CDR3 runs from the conserved cysteine through the conserved F or W. Each record gives: clone size, D gene, J gene, V gene, CDR3 protein, CDR3 DNA. D genes are given only for firm matches. Size values are once, few and many counts, or a class for expanded clones, and some rows have none.

abundance: -; d_gene: TRBD1; j_gene: TRBJ1-2; v_gene: TRBV19; CDR3aa: CASSISTGGANYGYTF; CDR3nt: TGTGCCAGTAGTATTTCGACAGGGGGAGCTAACTATGGCTACACCTTC
abundance: -; d_gene: -; j_gene: TRBJ1-4; v_gene: TRBV29-1; CDR3aa: CSVGRSEKLFF; CDR3nt: TGCAGCGTTGGTCGGAGTGAAAAACTGTTTTTT
abundance: -; d_gene: TRBD1; j_gene: TRBJ2-7; v_gene: TRBV6-6; CDR3aa: CASSFPGQGAWEQYF; CDR3nt: TGTGCCAGCAGTTTTCCGGGGCAGGGGGCTTGGGAGCAGTACTTC
abundance: -; d_gene: -; j_gene: TRBJ2-7; v_gene: TRBV10-1; CDR3aa: CASSGPAGPRSEQYF; CDR3nt: TGCGCCAGCAGTGGACCGGCCGGTCCTAGGTCCGAGCAGTACTTC
abundance: -; d_gene: -; j_gene: TRBJ1-3; v_gene: TRBV9; CDR3aa: CASSYPRGSSGNTIYF; CDR3nt: TGTGCCAGCAGCTATCCACGGGGGTCCTCTGGAAACACCATATATTTT
abundance: few; d_gene: TRBD1; j_gene: TRBJ1-1; v_gene: TRBV2; CDR3aa: CASIDRGVLTEAFF; CDR3nt: TGTGCCAGCATAGACAGGGGAGTGCTAACTGAAGCTTTCTTT
abundance: -; d_gene: TRBD1; j_gene: TRBJ1-4; v_gene: TRBV7-9; CDR3aa: CASSLVGRGPEKLFF; CDR3nt: TGTGCCAGCAGCTTAGTCGGCAGGGGGCCTGAAAAACTGTTTTTT
abundance: -; d_gene: TRBD1; j_gene: TRBJ2-7; v_gene: TRBV5-1; CDR3aa: CASSLQGTGGSEQYF; CDR3nt: TGCGCCAGCAGCCTACAAGGGACAGGGGGAAGCGAGCAGTACTTC
abundance: -; d_gene: -; j_gene: TRBJ2-4; v_gene: TRBV15; CDR3aa: CATSREQAGSGAMNIQYF; CDR3nt: TGTGCCACCAGCAGAGAGCAAGCTGGCAGTGGGGCTATGAACATTCAGTACTTC
abundance: -; d_gene: -; j_gene: TRBJ1-5; v_gene: TRBV19; CDR3aa: CASSAREFQPQHF; CDR3nt: TGTGCCAGTAGTGCCAGGGAATTCCAGCCCCAGCATTTT
abundance: -; d_gene: -; j_gene: TRBJ1-2; v_gene: TRBV5-6; CDR3aa: CASSPGGAGGYTF; CDR3nt: TGTGCCAGCAGTCCGGGGGGGGCTGGTGGCTACACCTTC
abundance: -; d_gene: -; j_gene: TRBJ2-6; v_gene: TRBV10-1; CDR3aa: CASSEGGSGANVLTF; CDR3nt: TGCGCCAGCAGTGAGGGGGGCAGTGGGGCCAACGTCCTGACTTTC
abundance: few; d_gene: -; j_gene: TRBJ2-4; v_gene: TRBV18; CDR3aa: CASSVQKPKNIQYF; CDR3nt: TGTGCCAGCTCAGTACAGAAGCCCAAAAACATTCAGTACTTC
abundance: -; d_gene: -; j_gene: TRBJ2-7; v_gene: TRBV6-5; CDR3aa: CASGWTIYEQYF; CDR3nt: TGTGCCAGCGGTTGGACAATCTACGAGCAGTACTTC
abundance: -; d_gene: TRBD2; j_gene: TRBJ2-5; v_gene: TRBV5-1; CDR3aa: CASSSPAGVKTQYF; CDR3nt: TGCGCCAGCAGCTCCCCGGCGGGGGTAAAGACCCAGTACTTC
abundance: -; d_gene: -; j_gene: TRBJ2-5; v_gene: TRBV14; CDR3aa: CASSQDLSETQYF; CDR3nt: TGTGCCAGCAGCCAAGATCTTTCGGAGACCCAGTACTTC
abundance: many; d_gene: -; j_gene: TRBJ2-5; v_gene: TRBV7-6; CDR3aa: CASSIHMGGGSSYQETQYF; CDR3nt: TGTGCCAGCAGTATACACATGGGAGGGGGTTCCTCGTACCAAGAGACCCAGTACTTC
abundance: medium-sized; d_gene: TRBD1; j_gene: TRBJ2-7; v_gene: TRBV10-1; CDR3aa: CASSDRGYEQYF; CDR3nt: TGCGCCAGCAGCGACAGGGGCTACGAGCAGTACTTC
abundance: -; d_gene: -; j_gene: TRBJ2-7; v_gene: TRBV5-6; CDR3aa: CASSLGGRDYEQYF; CDR3nt: TGTGCCAGCAGCTTGGGGGGGCGCGACTACGAGCAGTACTTC
abundance: once; d_gene: TRBD2; j_gene: TRBJ2-5; v_gene: TRBV25-1; CDR3aa: CASSVSKASGQETQYF; CDR3nt: TGTGCCAGCAGTGTCAGCAAGGCTAGCGGCCAAGAGACCCAGTACTTC
abundance: few; d_gene: TRBD1; j_gene: TRBJ2-3; v_gene: TRBV24-1; CDR3aa: CATPLTGLPSTSTDTQYF; CDR3nt: TGTGCCACCCCGCTGACAGGGCTCCCGTCCACAAGCACAGATACGCAGTATTTT
abundance: -; d_gene: TRBD2; j_gene: TRBJ2-7; v_gene: TRBV11-2; CDR3aa: CASSSGTSGAHEQYF; CDR3nt: TGTGCCAGCAGCTCAGGGACTAGCGGGGCGCACGAGCAGTACTTC
abundance: -; d_gene: -; j_gene: TRBJ1-1; v_gene: TRBV20-1; CDR3aa: CSASGRDGTEAFF; CDR3nt: TGCAGTGCTAGTGGCAGGGATGGCACTGAAGCTTTCTTT
abundance: -; d_gene: -; j_gene: TRBJ2-2; v_gene: TRBV5-6; CDR3aa: CASRRAYSSTGELFF; CDR3nt: TGTGCCAGCAGGCGGGCCTACTCTAGCACCGGGGAGCTGTTTTTT
abundance: -; d_gene: TRBD2; j_gene: TRBJ2-5; v_gene: TRBV7-9; CDR3aa: CASGVAGTTEETQYF; CDR3nt: TGTGCCAGCGGAGTAGCGGGAACTACGGAGGAGACCCAGTACTTC
abundance: -; d_gene: TRBD1; j_gene: TRBJ1-2; v_gene: TRBV19; CDR3aa: CASSLLRDSYGYTF; CDR3nt: TGTGCCAGTAGTCTCCTCCGGGACAGCTATGGCTACACCTTC
abundance: medium-sized; d_gene: -; j_gene: TRBJ1-1; v_gene: TRBV1; CDR3aa: CTATPRQGLGTEAFF; CDR3nt: TGCACAGCAACCCCTCGACAGGGTTTGGGCACTGAAGCTTTCTTT
abundance: -; d_gene: -; j_gene: TRBJ1-6; v_gene: TRBV30; CDR3aa: CAWSLSQDSPLHF; CDR3nt: TGTGCCTGGAGTCTCTCTCAGGATTCACCCCTCCACTTT
abundance: few; d_gene: -; j_gene: TRBJ1-1; v_gene: TRBV3-1/TRBV3-2; CDR3aa: CASSLADTEAFF; CDR3nt: TGTGCCAGCAGCCTGGCGGACACTGAAGCTTTCTTT
abundance: once; d_gene: -; j_gene: TRBJ1-2; v_gene: TRBV2; CDR3aa: CASRAGMTNYGYTF; CDR3nt: TGTGCCAGCAGGGCAGGGATGACTAACTATGGCTACACCTTC
abundance: -; d_gene: TRBD1; j_gene: TRBJ2-3; v_gene: TRBV9; CDR3aa: CASSVKQGAGDTQYF; CDR3nt: TGTGCCAGCAGCGTTAAGCAGGGGGCTGGAGATACGCAGTATTTT
abundance: -; d_gene: TRBD1; j_gene: TRBJ2-1; v_gene: TRBV7-6; CDR3aa: CASSYRQGFHNEQFF; CDR3nt: TGTGCCAGCAGCTACCGACAGGGTTTCCACAATGAGCAGTTCTTC
abundance: once; d_gene: TRBD1; j_gene: TRBJ1-1; v_gene: TRBV6-6; CDR3aa: CASSARTGGVNTEAFF; CDR3nt: TGTGCCAGCAGCGCACGGACAGGGGGCGTGAACACTGAAGCTTTCTTT
abundance: -; d_gene: TRBD2; j_gene: TRBJ2-5; v_gene: TRBV20-1; CDR3aa: CSASERGRETQYF; CDR3nt: TGCAGTGCTAGTGAGCGGGGTAGGGAGACCCAGTACTTC
abundance: -; d_gene: TRBD2; j_gene: TRBJ2-3; v_gene: TRBV5-4; CDR3aa: CASSLGLAGSTDTQYF; CDR3nt: TGTGCCAGCAGCCTAGGACTAGCGGGGAGCACAGATACGCAGTATTTT
abundance: -; d_gene: TRBD1; j_gene: TRBJ2-7; v_gene: TRBV5-5; CDR3aa: CASSPTRGQYEQYF; CDR3nt: TGTGCCAGCAGTCCTACCAGGGGGCAATACGAGCAGTACTTC
abundance: -; d_gene: TRBD1; j_gene: TRBJ1-2; v_gene: TRBV6-5; CDR3aa: CASSQPWTGDYGYTF; CDR3nt: TGTGCCAGCAGTCAGCCTTGGACAGGGGACTATGGCTACACCTTC
abundance: once; d_gene: -; j_gene: TRBJ2-2; v_gene: TRBV9; CDR3aa: CASSVAIGANTGELFF; CDR3nt: TGTGCCAGCAGCGTAGCTATCGGGGCGAACACCGGGGAGCTGTTTTTT
abundance: -; d_gene: -; j_gene: TRBJ1-1; v_gene: TRBV10-2; CDR3aa: CASSYALWGETEAFF; CDR3nt: TGCGCCAGCTCCTACGCGTTATGGGGGGAGACTGAAGCTTTCTTT
abundance: -; d_gene: -; j_gene: TRBJ2-7; v_gene: TRBV4-1; CDR3aa: CASSPWPPVSSYEQYF; CDR3nt: TGCGCCAGCAGCCCCTGGCCCCCAGTGTCCTCCTACGAGCAGTACTTC
abundance: -; d_gene: -; j_gene: TRBJ1-1; v_gene: TRBV19; CDR3aa: CASSRDYGYGAFF; CDR3nt: TGTGCCAGTAGTCGTGATTACGGGTACGGAGCTTTCTTT
abundance: -; d_gene: -; j_gene: TRBJ1-2; v_gene: TRBV6-5; CDR3aa: CASSYRQGFGYGYTF; CDR3nt: TGTGCCAGCAGTTATAGGCAGGGGTTTGGCTATGGCTACACCTTC
abundance: -; d_gene: TRBD1; j_gene: TRBJ2-7; v_gene: TRBV14; CDR3aa: CASSLRDRVHEQYF; CDR3nt: TGTGCCAGCAGCCTCCGGGACAGGGTCCACGAGCAGTACTTC
abundance: -; d_gene: TRBD1; j_gene: TRBJ1-5; v_gene: TRBV7-8; CDR3aa: CASSSQQGPSQPQHF; CDR3nt: TGTGCCAGCAGCTCCCAACAGGGGCCGAGTCAGCCCCAGCATTTT
abundance: -; d_gene: TRBD1; j_gene: TRBJ2-4; v_gene: TRBV27; CDR3aa: CASSSLPGTGGEVKNIQYF; CDR3nt: TGTGCCAGCAGTTCCCTCCCCGGGACAGGGGGCGAGGTCAAAAACATTCAGTACTTC
abundance: -; d_gene: TRBD2; j_gene: TRBJ2-7; v_gene: TRBV11-2; CDR3aa: CASSSGLAGVRYF; CDR3nt: TGTGCCAGCAGCTCCGGACTAGCGGGGGTGCGGTACTTC
abundance: once; d_gene: TRBD1; j_gene: TRBJ2-5; v_gene: TRBV10-3; CDR3aa: CAIRADRGEETQYF; CDR3nt: TGTGCCATCAGGGCGGACAGGGGGGAAGAGACCCAGTACTTC
abundance: once; d_gene: -; j_gene: TRBJ1-5; v_gene: TRBV6-6; CDR3aa: CASTYGDNQPQHF; CDR3nt: TGTGCCAGCACCTACGGGGACAATCAGCCCCAGCATTTT
abundance: -; d_gene: -; j_gene: TRBJ2-1; v_gene: TRBV18; CDR3aa: CASSPSPGVYGEQFF; CDR3nt: TGTGCCAGCTCCCCATCTCCGGGGGTTTATGGTGAGCAGTTCTTC
abundance: -; d_gene: TRBD1; j_gene: TRBJ1-2; v_gene: TRBV6-5; CDR3aa: CASSRGQGDSYGYTF; CDR3nt: TGTGCCAGCTCGCGGGGACAGGGAGATAGCTATGGCTACACCTTC
abundance: -; d_gene: -; j_gene: TRBJ1-2; v_gene: TRBV21-1; CDR3aa: CASSKERRRGYTF; CDR3nt: TGTGCCAGCAGCAAAGAAAGGAGGCGGGGCTACACCTTC